This T cell receptor beta chain was obtained from a study of shared clonotypes between healthy human individuals (TCRdb year 2020). As for the study more broadly: The cohort comprised two women and a few men aged 18 to 49 years. Per donor, three plates each were used for CD4 naive and CD4 memory, two for CD8 naive, and one for CD8 memory. The study deeply sequenced blood TCR repertoires of five healthy adults to estimate repertoire size and the extent of clonotype sharing between individuals. To increase sequencing depth and limit assay-specific biases, different laboratories used diverse techniques to prepare libraries and sequence TCR repertoires. Each donor's leukapheresis produced roughly between roughly 0.9 and 8.9 billion PBMCs. General conclusions and limits of the study: Clonotypes shared by all four sorted-subset donors showed higher generation probabilities than non-shared clonotypes. Pairwise subsampling indicated that sequencing depth was expected to affect the degree of clonotype sharing among donors. Larger estimated clonotype richness was generally found for naive subsets than for memory subsets. Because the study included a small number of donors, the genetic and exposure-history diversity represented was limited. Sampling was restricted to blood, and TCR repertoires in tissue are likely to differ from TCR repertoires in blood. Across a handful of donors, about 4.5% of naive CD4, roughly 3.5% of naive CD8, around 2.1% of memory CD4, and under 0.45% of memory CD8 clonotypes were shared. Incomplete sequencing was indicated by rarefaction of sorted-subset datasets, despite the large sequencing depth.

Using the deep immunoSEQ assay, TCR CDR3 regions were amplified from genomic DNA by multiplex PCR. Extracted genomic DNA from each cell subset was distributed evenly across all wells of several immunoSEQ 96-well plates, and each plate was treated as a replicate. For sorted subsets, roughly 200 ng of genomic DNA, equivalent to 25,000 to 35,000 T cell genomes, went into each replicate PCR. Purified libraries were quantified with a Qubit 3.0 fluorometer, sized on a Bioanalyzer 2100, and re-quantified with the KAPA Library Quantification kit. A separate single-read 150-cycle Illumina NextSeq 550 flow cell was used to sequence each immunoSEQ 96-well plate. The authors' pipeline ran thus. The immunoSEQ output contained only junctional sequences without quality scores, so filtering could not match that applied to full-length reads. To assign V/J genes and CDR3, sequences were annotated against IMGT germline references using PyIR, a Python wrapper for IgBLAST v1.9. Reads with weak V/J assignments (E-value above 1e-6), missing CDR3, stop codons, out-of-frame junctions, or ambiguous translated residues were removed. A V3J clonotype was defined by an identical inferred V gene, J gene, and CDR3 amino acid sequence. Percentage overlap between repertoires was calculated by dividing the number of shared unique clonotypes by the size of the smaller repertoire. Three approaches were used to assess repertoire richness: RTK rarefaction, the Chao1 estimator, and Recon v2.1 estimates of unobserved clonotypes. Generation probabilities for all TCRbeta clonotypes obtained by the gDNA method from a handful of donors were computed using OLGA. This immuneACCESS table, as held by TCRdb, lists in-frame sequences with V and J called but not all clones. Of the missing ones, under half trace to an unresolved V gene in checked studies; the others have no known cause. V, J and clone size were drawn from that table, and D and trimming were deduced from the DNA. The sample table shows 2 million to 3 million clones, and approximately 92% are seen once. The ten largest clones represent roughly 0.13% of the sample.

Donors were healthy HIV-negative adults with no recently reported acute infections or vaccinations. All donors were Caucasian adults living in Nashville, Tennessee, USA. CD4+ T cells were enriched by magnetic negative selection, after which naive cells were positively selected on CD45RA and the negative fraction was taken as the memory subset. Blood was obtained by leukapheresis, after which PBMCs were separated by Ficoll-Histopaque density gradient centrifugation and cryopreserved in liquid nitrogen vapor phase. Analytical flow cytometry was used to check the purity and quantity of every magnetically sorted T cell population. From each sorted fraction, genomic DNA was isolated and quantified by UV absorbance on a Nanodrop 2000c. As to this clone: Its antigen remains unidentified. No base quality information exists; no much larger clone differs at one position.

This TCR came from a man younger than 30 in good health. Sequencing was done on a sample of naive CD4+ T cells sorted from blood. The sample's cell subset or site label is to be understood as: CD45RA+ positively selected.

The nucleotide sequence reads TGTGCCACCAGCAGAGATCGACAGAACTCTGGAAACACCATATATTTT. Its amino acids are CATSRDRQNSGNTIYF. The rearranged segments are TRBV15 and TRBJ1-3; a weak D assignment points to TRBD1 (5 bases agree). The CDR3 runs 16 amino acids, cysteine and phenylalanine included. Only the CDR3 DNA stays, 48 bases, in frame from base 1. Deletion took 0 bases off V and 0 bases off J, with a span of 9 bases between the germline ends. According to the germline V gene (reference sequence), CDR1 reads LNHNV and CDR2 reads YYDKDF.